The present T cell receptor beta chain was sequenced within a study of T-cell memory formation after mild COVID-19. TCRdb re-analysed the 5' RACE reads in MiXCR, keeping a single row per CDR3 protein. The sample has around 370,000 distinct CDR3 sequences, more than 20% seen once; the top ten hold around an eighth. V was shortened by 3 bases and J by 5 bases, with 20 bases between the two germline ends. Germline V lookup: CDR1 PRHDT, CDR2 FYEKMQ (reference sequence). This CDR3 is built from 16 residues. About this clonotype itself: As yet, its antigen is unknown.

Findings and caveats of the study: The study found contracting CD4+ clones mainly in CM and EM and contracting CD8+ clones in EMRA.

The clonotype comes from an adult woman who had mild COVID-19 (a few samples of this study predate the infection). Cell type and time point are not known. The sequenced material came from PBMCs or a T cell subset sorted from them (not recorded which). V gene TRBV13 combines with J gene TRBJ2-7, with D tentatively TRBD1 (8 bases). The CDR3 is CASSFNDRGGRDEQYF. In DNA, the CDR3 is TGTGCCAGCAGCTTCAATGACAGGGGAGGGCGGGACGAGCAGTACTTC.